The sequence of this TCR beta chain was determined in a study of vaccination effects on CD4 cells after COVID-19. The study's findings and limits: There was marked clonal contraction among infection- and vaccine-induced clones late after vaccination.

Turning to this clone: Its target is not known.

Method: immunoSEQ multiplex PCR; TCRdb's copy keeps in-frame clones and lacks some. The data contain about 33,000 clones, roughly 78% of them singletons. Expansion with viral peptide pools was applied to antigen-specific CD4+ T cells by the ViraFEST assay prior to sequencing. CD4+ T cells were isolated after 10 days of culture. Participants got two doses of BNT162b2 or mRNA-1273 vaccine. Supplemented with roughly 10 IU/ml IL-2 and 8 to 10 ug/ml peptides, more than 1.5 million PBMC per well were kept in culture. Per the germline V gene, CDR1 is SGHRS and CDR2 is YFSETQ. The germline V and J ends were trimmed by 0 bases and 3 bases, with 9 bases remaining between them. The CDR3 has 15 amino acids.

This receptor was identified in a human donor who received a COVID-19 vaccine. Some clones in this sample may be carry-over from other donors' samples. The chain links TRBV5-1 to TRBJ2-2; D not resolved. The sequencing used CD4+ T cells from PBMCs cultured with HCoV-NL63 spike peptides, collected after COVID-19 vaccination. The CDR3: CASSLGSTDTGELFF. The DNA of the CDR3 is TGCGCCAGCAGCTTGGGGTCAACGGACACCGGGGAGCTGTTTTTT.